The 26 T cell receptor beta chains given below trace back to one sample, sequenced in a study of blood T cell repertoires in COVID-19. Clones were sequenced by immunoSEQ multiplex PCR, and TCRdb holds only the in-frame ones, with some missing. The table has 140,000 or so clones, about 80% seen once; the top ten hold around 4.8%. Material: peripheral blood. The receptors come from a human donor in a cohort sampled during active COVID-19.

The chain is built from TRBV30 and TRBJ2-7, with a weak D call TRBD2 (6 bases). This CDR3 is built from 13 residues. Trimming stripped 1 base from V and 4 bases from J, with 11 bases between. The germline CDR1 and CDR2 sequences are GTSNPN and SVGIG (reference sequence). The CDR3 loop reads CAWSEGGDYEQYV. CDR3 bases: TGTGCCTGGAGTGAGGGCGGGGATTACGAGCAGTACGTC.

This clone has only one observation. The DNA for the CDR3 is TGCGCCAGCAGCCTGACCGGGACTAGCGGGAGGTCGGGAACCGGGGAGCTGTTTTTT. Protein sequence: CASSLTGTSGRSGTGELFF. The chain couples TRBV5-1 to TRBJ2-2; 15 bases fit TRBD2. V lost 4 bases and J lost 5; bases outside the gene matches: 12. This CDR3 region has 19 residues. Germline CDR1 reads SGHRS; CDR2 reads YFSETQ. The full variable domain, in which reference TRBV5-1 and TRBJ2-2 provide the parts outside the CDR3, is KAGVTQTPRYLIKTRGQQVTLSCSPISGHRSVSWYQQTPGQGLQFLFEYFSETQRNKGNFPGRFSGRQFSNSRSEMNVSTLELGDSALYLCASSLTGTSGRSGTGELFFGEGSRLTVL.

The chain combines TRBV25-1 with TRBJ1-1; TRBD1 might be the D (6 bases). V was shortened by 3 bases and J by 0 bases, with 14 bases between the two germline ends. Germline V gives CDR1 MGHDK, CDR2 SYGVNS. There are 16 residues in the CDR3. The CDR3 DNA reads as TGTGCCAGCAGTGATGGTGTTACAGGGATGAACACTGAAGCTTTCTTT. This encodes CASSDGVTGMNTEAFF.

The chain is built from TRBV5-1 and TRBJ2-7; 8 nucleotides match TRBD1. V lost 4 bases, J lost 2 bases, and 2 bases stayed unmatched. The germline V gene encodes CDR1 SGHRS and CDR2 YFSETQ. This CDR3 comprises 13 residues. CDR3 bases: TGCGCCAGCAGCGGACAGGGAACCTACGAGCAGTACGTC. Translating gives CASSGQGTYEQYV.

The CDR3, as DNA: TGCGCCAGCAGCCAAGTTCCCCGGGACTGGCCTGGAAACACCATATATTTT. Amino acids: CASSQVPRDWPGNTIYF. This sequence joins TRBV4-1 and TRBJ1-3, with D maybe TRBD1 (5 bases). In germline, CDR1 is MGHRA, CDR2 YSYEKL. V gave up 1 base and J gave up 2 bases, with 15 bases separating them. The CDR3 consists of 17 residues.

The chain uses TRBV5-4 and TRBJ2-7, with D possibly TRBD2 on 6 matching bases. CDR3 length: 17 residues. V shed 0 bases and J shed 4 bases, with 20 bases lying between them. Germline CDR1 is SGHNT and CDR2 is YYREEE (reference sequence). The CDR3 DNA is TGTGCCAGCAGCTTGGGAGTAGGGCTAGCGAGCGAATACGAGCAGTACTTC. Translating gives CASSLGVGLASEYEQYF.

The rearrangement uses TRBV25-1 and TRBJ2-2, with a tentative D call TRBD2 (5 bases). Germline V gene data show CDR1 as MGHDK and CDR2 as SYGVNS. This CDR3 spans 13 amino acids. The ends were cut back, 6 bases at V and 4 bases at J, with 9 bases in the middle. The CDR3, as DNA: TGTGCCAGCAGGGGCCGGGGCACCGGGGAGCTGTTTTTT. Its protein is CASRGRGTGELFF.

V usage is TRBV10-2 and J usage is TRBJ2-7, with D unclear. The CDR3 totals 13 residues. V lost 3 bases and J 6 bases, leaving 12 bases between the germline ends. Germline V gives CDR1 WSHSY, CDR2 SAAADI. The CDR3 coding sequence is TGCGCCAGCAGTGACTCCGGTTTGTCCGAGCAGTACGTC. It yields the protein CASSDSGLSEQYV.

The J gene is TRBJ2-7, the V gene TRBV24-1; 10 positions agree with TRBD1. The CDR3 consists of 15 residues. Trimming took 12 bases from V and 2 from J; bases not matched to a gene: 12. The germline V gene has CDR1 KGHDR and CDR2 SFDVKD. CDR3 nucleotides: TGTGCCGACAGGGGGCCGGTTAAAGATCCCTACGAGCAGTACTTC. This sequence encodes CADRGPVKDPYEQYF.

The chain has TRBV7-9 and TRBJ1-1; a weak D match, TRBD1 (5 bases). The CDR3 consists of 14 residues. Trimming took off 4 bases at V and 3 bases at J, with 12 bases between the two ends. Germline V gives CDR1 SEHNR, CDR2 FQNEAQ (reference sequence). CDR3 loop: CASSWFREDTEAFF. Here the CDR3 DNA reads TGTGCCAGCAGCTGGTTCAGGGAAGACACTGAAGCTTTCTTT.

This rearrangement joins TRBV5-1 to TRBJ2-5; TRBD2 matches at 8 bases. Germline assignment: CDR1 SGHRS and CDR2 YFSETQ. The V and J ends lost 1 base and 2 bases, in that order; junction bases with no gene match: 7. The CDR3 extends over 16 amino acids. The CDR3 loop is CASSLLGGGTQETQYF. The CDR3 DNA reads TGCGCCAGCAGCTTGCTTGGCGGGGGGACTCAAGAGACCCAGTACTTC.

The chain has TRBV7-9 and TRBJ2-7, with a possible D match to TRBD2 (6 bases). Germline V gene lookup returns CDR1 SEHNR and CDR2 FQNEAQ (reference sequence). This CDR3 spans 12 amino acids. Trimming pared 3 bases from V and 6 bases from J, leaving 9 bases between. This CDR3 is CASSLDGGEQYF. The CDR3 coding sequence is TGTGCCAGCAGCTTGGACGGGGGCGAGCAGTACTTC.

This chain connects TRBV5-1 to TRBJ2-6, with D possibly being TRBD1 (5 bases). The germline V and J ends were trimmed by 0 bases and 9 bases, with 13 bases remaining between them. The germline V gene encodes CDR1 SGHRS and CDR2 YFSETQ. CDR3 length equals 15 residues. The CDR3 is CASSLAGAAHNVLTF. CDR3 bases: TGCGCCAGCAGCTTGGCTGGGGCAGCCCACAACGTCCTGACTTTC.

This chain uses TRBV5-1 with TRBJ2-7; TRBD2 aligns across 8 bases. The germline V gene encodes CDR1 SGHRS and CDR2 YFSETQ. J lost 0 bases, V lost 3 bases, and 8 bases had no gene match. The CDR3 contains 16 residues. In DNA form, the CDR3 reads TGCGCCAGCAGCTCCACCCCAGGGACTAGCTCCTACGAGCAGTACTTC. Protein: CASSSTPGTSSYEQYF.

The chain employs TRBV4-2 and TRBJ2-3, with D maybe TRBD2 (7 bases). The CDR3 is made up of 17 amino acids. Between the trimmed V and J ends, which lost 0 bases and 1 base, there was a span of 14 bases. Germline CDR1 is LGHNA and CDR2 is YNFKEQ. This CDR3 is CASSQDRGEGRTDTQYF. The CDR3 bases are TGTGCCAGCAGCCAAGATAGGGGGGAGGGACGCACAGATACGCAGTATTTT.

The genes are TRBV5-6 and TRBJ2-7; TRBD2 is a possible D gene (5 bases). CDR3 length: 15 amino acids. Deletions cut 4 bases from V and 0 bases from J, with 14 bases between. Per the germline V gene, CDR1 is SGHDT and CDR2 is YYEEEE. As DNA, the CDR3 is TGTGCCAGCAGCCTGACCGGGGTTAGCTCCTACGAGCAGTACTTC. The encoded protein is CASSLTGVSSYEQYF.

The chain is built from TRBV7-9 and TRBJ1-3, with 9 bases aligning to TRBD1. Germline V lookup: CDR1 SEHNR, CDR2 FQNEAQ (reference sequence). Losses at the gene ends were 1 base for V and 3 bases for J; bases not matched to a gene: 7. This CDR3 is 17 amino acids long. The CDR3 region is CASSLGGQGVFGNTIYF. CDR3 sequence (DNA): TGTGCCAGCAGCTTAGGGGGACAGGGCGTATTTGGAAACACCATATATTTT.

The V and J genes are TRBV28 and TRBJ1-2; TRBD1 aligns across 10 bases. V was pared by 6 bases and J by 3 bases, with 10 bases of the junction left unmatched. Germline V gene lookup returns CDR1 MDHEN and CDR2 SYDVKM. The CDR3 covers 16 residues. The CDR3 region has the DNA TGTGCCAGCAGACAACCGGGACAGGGGAGGTACTATGGCTACACCTTC. Encoded protein: CASRQPGQGRYYGYTF.

CDR3 region: CASSQVQGAGNEQFF. DNA for the CDR3: TGTGCCAGCAGCCAAGTTCAGGGGGCCGGCAATGAGCAGTTCTTC. The V call is TRBV3-1 (or the pseudogene TRBV3-2), the J call TRBJ2-1; 8 bases line up with TRBD1. Per the germline V gene, CDR1 is LGHDT and CDR2 is YNNKEL (reference sequence). CDR3 length: 15 amino acids. V trimming: 1 base; J trimming: 6 bases; junction bases outside the gene matches: 5.

The gene calls are TRBV10-2 and TRBJ1-5, with D maybe TRBD1 (5 bases). V lost 8 bases to trimming and J lost 0 bases, with 14 bases between them. Germline assignment: CDR1 WSHSY and CDR2 SAAADI. The CDR3 loop spans 15 amino acids. This CDR3 is CASRRGDDSNQPQHF. CDR3 DNA sequence: TGCGCCAGCCGGCGGGGGGACGATAGCAATCAGCCCCAGCATTTT.

This chain uses TRBV10-3 with TRBJ1-1, with D perhaps TRBD1 (6 bases). This CDR3 comprises 14 residues. Germline V CDR1 and CDR2: ENHRY, SYGVKD. V gave up 3 bases and J gave up 5 bases, with 13 bases separating them. CDR3 DNA: TGTGCCATCAGTGATTCCCTGGACAGTACTGAAGCTTTCTTT. Encoded protein: CAISDSLDSTEAFF.

This clone occurred once. This chain connects TRBV6-5 to TRBJ1-4; tentative D call: TRBD1 (5 bases). Per the germline V gene, CDR1 is MNHEY and CDR2 is SVGAGI. CDR3 length: 14 amino acids. V was trimmed by 6 bases and J by 4 bases, leaving 12 bases between them. CDR3 nucleotides: TGTGCCAGCAGGCGCCAGGGTCTTAATGAAAAACTGTTTTTT. Amino acid sequence: CASRRQGLNEKLFF.

The chain has TRBV30 and TRBJ2-2; D may be TRBD2 (7 bases). Trimming took off 8 bases at V and 5 bases at J, with 15 bases between the two ends. Per germline, CDR1 GTSNPN and CDR2 SVGIG (reference sequence). The CDR3 sequence is 13 residues long. The CDR3: CARGGESTGELFF. The CDR3 DNA follows: TGTGCCAGAGGGGGGGAGAGTACCGGGGAGCTGTTTTTT. The variable domain in full, with the rest retrieved from reference TRBV30 and TRBJ2-2, is SQTIHQWPATLVQPVGSPLSLECTVEGTSNPNLYWYRQAAGRGLQLLFYSVGIGQISSEVPQNLSASRPQDRQFILSSKKLLLSDSGFYLCARGGESTGELFFGEGSRLTVL.

The CDR3 sequence: CASSLVGLRGASGYTF. The CDR3, as DNA: TGTGCCAGCAGCTTGGTCGGTTTGCGGGGGGCCTCTGGCTACACCTTC. This chain connects TRBV5-6 to TRBJ1-2, with D possibly being TRBD1 (6 bases). V was pared by 0 bases and J by 7 bases, with 19 bases between. In germline, CDR1 is SGHDT, CDR2 YYEEEE. The CDR3 extends over 16 amino acids.

The chain uses TRBV11-3 and TRBJ2-5; D is unclear. From germline, CDR1 is SGHNT and CDR2 YENEEA. Trimming shortened V by 0 bases and J by 1 base, and 3 bases separated the two germline ends. CDR3 size: 13 residues. The chain's CDR3 is CASSLDIQETQYF. In nucleotides, the CDR3 is TGTGCCAGCAGCTTAGACATCCAAGAGACCCAGTACTTC.

The chain has TRBV3-1 (or the pseudogene TRBV3-2) and TRBJ1-6; no definite D call. Trimming left V 0 bases short and J 8 bases short, with 8 bases between. Per germline, CDR1 LGHDT and CDR2 YNNKEL (reference sequence). The CDR3 runs to 14 residues. CDR3 DNA sequence: TGTGCCAGCAGCCAAGAAAGGGAGTATTCACCCCTCCACTTT. Its translation: CASSQEREYSPLHF.